A single sample gave rise to the 11 T cell receptor beta chains below, sequenced in a study of cytomegalovirus exposure and HLA in healthy donors. Amplification used 60 Vbeta primers and 13 Jbeta primers. Measured with immunoSEQ multiplex PCR; TCRdb has only the in-frame clones, and not every one. This table holds about 120,000 clones, 74% found once. What was sequenced was PBMCs. These receptors were obtained from a human donor in good health.

This clone has a single count. This rearrangement joins TRBV5-1 to TRBJ2-5; TRBD1 might be the D (6 bases). Germline values: CDR1 SGHRS, CDR2 YFSETQ. Trimming took 2 bases from V and 5 from J, leaving 10 bases between them. This CDR3 comprises 13 residues. The chain's CDR3 is CASSLGGGETQYF. CDR3 coding DNA: TGCGCCAGCAGCTTAGGGGGTGGGGAGACCCAGTACTTC.

The rearrangement links TRBV6-1 to TRBJ2-1; 7 nucleotides agree with TRBD2. V gave up 1 base and J gave up 5 bases; unmatched junction bases: 11. From germline, CDR1 is MNHNS and CDR2 SASEGT. The CDR3 is 17 amino acids. CDR3 in DNA: TGTGCCAGCAGTGAAGTCCTAAGCGGGGCAGGACACAATGAGCAGTTCTTC. This gives the protein CASSEVLSGAGHNEQFF.

The chain links TRBV7-9 to TRBJ2-7, with D perhaps matching TRBD2 (5 bases). CDR3 length: 12 amino acids. V shed 1 base and J shed 13 bases, with 14 bases lying between them. CDR1 is SEHNR and CDR2 is FQNEAQ in the germline V gene (reference sequence). The CDR3 sequence is CASSLVGGSQYF. The CDR3 DNA sequence: TGTGCCAGCAGCTTAGTGGGCGGGTCCCAATACTTC. The whole variable domain, filled in from reference TRBV7-9 and TRBJ2-7, reads DTGVSQNPRHKITKRGQNVTFRCDPISEHNRLYWYRQTLGQGPEFLTYFQNEAQLEKSRLLSDRFSAERPKGSFSTLEIQRTEQGDSAMYLCASSLVGGSQYFGPGTRLTVT.

This clone has only a few counts. This chain connects TRBV6-5 to TRBJ2-7; TRBD2 might be the D (5 bases). The CDR3 has 14 residues. Trimming took 2 bases from V and 5 from J, leaving 13 bases between them. Germline CDR1 MNHEY, CDR2 SVGAGI. The CDR3 region has the DNA TGTGCCAGCAGTTACGGCGCGGGTTCGCACGAGCAGTACTTC. It specifies CASSYGAGSHEQYF.

The rearrangement uses TRBV9 and TRBJ2-7; maybe TRBD1 (6 bases). V was trimmed by 3 bases and J by 2 bases, leaving 18 bases between them. The CDR3 loop spans 16 amino acids. Germline loops: CDR1 SGDLS, CDR2 YYNGEE. The CDR3, as DNA: TGTGCCAGCAGCGCCACAACACAGGGAGCCCCCTACGAGCAGTACTTC. Its translation: CASSATTQGAPYEQYF.

The count of this clone is one. The chain has TRBV19 and TRBJ1-5, with 10 bases aligning to TRBD1. The CDR3 sequence is 18 residues long. The V and J ends lost 4 bases and 0 bases, in that order; junction bases with no gene match: 9. The germline gives CDR1 LNHDA, CDR2 SQIVND (reference sequence). This chain's CDR3 is CASSTTGTGDYSNQPQHF. The DNA of the CDR3 is TGTGCCAGTAGTACCACCGGGACAGGGGATTATAGCAATCAGCCCCAGCATTTT.

This chain connects TRBV28 to TRBJ1-6, with 9 bases identical to TRBD1. The CDR3 spans 14 residues. Germline CDR1 MDHEN, CDR2 SYDVKM. With V trimmed by 5 bases and J by 9 bases, 5 bases remained unmatched. The CDR3 loop reads CASSTTGGLSPLHF. CDR3 DNA sequence: TGTGCCAGCAGTACGACAGGGGGACTTTCACCCCTCCACTTT.

The chain is built from TRBV29-1 and TRBJ2-3; 8 bases map to TRBD2. Losses at the gene ends were 7 bases for V and 4 bases for J; bases not matched to a gene: 7. Per germline, CDR1 SQVTM and CDR2 ANQGSEA. CDR3 size: 13 residues. CDR3 loop: CSAGGLGADTQYF. CDR3 nucleotides: TGCAGCGCGGGGGGGTTGGGCGCAGATACGCAGTATTTT.

This clone has just one count. The chain uses TRBV5-1 and TRBJ2-7; 7 bases line up with TRBD1. CDR1 is SGHRS, CDR2 YFSETQ, per germline. The junction had 5 bases not matched to a gene; V was cut back by 5 bases and J by 0 bases. The CDR3 is made up of 14 amino acids. Here the CDR3 reads CASRQGPSSYEQYF. CDR3 sequence (DNA): TGCGCCAGCAGACAGGGGCCGAGCTCCTACGAGCAGTACTTC.

As for this clone: The junction departs from germline at one end; a sequencing error may be responsible. V usage is TRBV7-2 and J usage is TRBJ2-1, with TRBD1 matching over 9 bases. Germline V gene lookup returns CDR1 SGHTA and CDR2 FQGNSA. The CDR3 length is 14 residues. As DNA, the CDR3 is TGTGCCAGCACCCGGGACAGGGAGGCGGTAAAGCTTATCTTC. Protein product: CASTRDREAVKLIF. The variable domain in full, completed from reference TRBV7-2 and TRBJ2-1, reads GAGVSQSPSNKVTEKGKDVELRCDPISGHTALYWYRQSLGQGLEFLIYFQGNSAPDKSGLPSDRFSAERTGGSVSTLTIQRTQQEDSAVYLCASTRDREAVKLIFGPGTRLTVL.

This clone was observed a handful of times. The chain joins TRBV5-1 to TRBJ2-1; D is perhaps TRBD1 (5 bases). V was cut by 4 bases and J by 9 bases, with 20 bases left in between. Germline V gives CDR1 SGHRS, CDR2 YFSETQ. The CDR3 has 15 residues. The CDR3 loop is CASSPATQGTSEQFF. The DNA of the CDR3 is TGCGCCAGCAGCCCGGCTACTCAGGGCACAAGTGAGCAGTTCTTC.